The next 4 T cell receptor beta chains were all read from a single sample in a study of identical twins. TCRdb itself ran the 5' RACE reads through MiXCR, one entry per CDR3 protein. The repertoire includes roughly 770,000 distinct CDR3 sequences, about 18% of them detected once, and under 15% sits in the top ten. The data also belong to a second study, concerning T cells expressing NK-cell markers.

The sequenced material came from PBMCs. The origin of the receptors is a woman aged 18-30 years in good health.

This clonotype showed up just a few times. The chain uses TRBV6-1 and TRBJ2-5, with D possibly TRBD1 on 6 matching bases. There are 16 residues in the CDR3. V lost 6 bases and J 5 bases, leaving 22 bases between the germline ends. CDR1 is MNHNS, CDR2 SASEGT, per germline. CDR3 nucleotide sequence: TGTGCCAGCAGCCCAACCCCCGGACAGCCTATCGAGACCCAGTACTTC. Translated: CASSPTPGQPIETQYF.

A few counts support this clonotype. The V gene is TRBV7-2, the J gene TRBJ2-1; 12 bases map to TRBD2. The CDR3 extends over 14 amino acids. CDR1 and CDR2 from the germline V gene are SGHTA and FQGNSA. J was trimmed by 9 bases and V by 6 bases; bases with no gene match: 6. The chain's CDR3 is CASSPRLAGVEQFF. The CDR3 DNA reads as TGTGCCAGCAGTCCCCGACTAGCGGGAGTTGAGCAGTTCTTC.

This chain links TRBV19 with TRBJ2-1; no clear D. Trimming stripped 3 bases from V and 6 bases from J, with 3 bases between. The CDR3 is 11 amino acids. From germline, CDR1 is LNHDA and CDR2 SQIVND (reference sequence). The CDR3 reads CASSMSNEQFF. DNA for the CDR3: TGTGCCAGTAGTATGTCCAATGAGCAGTTCTTC.

This clonotype was seen many times. V is TRBV12-3 or TRBV12-4 and J is TRBJ2-1; no firm D call. The CDR3 sequence is 12 residues long. Trimming removed 3 bases at V and 6 bases at J, with 6 bases between. The chain's CDR3 is CASSLGINEQFF. For the CDR3, the DNA is TGTGCCAGCAGTTTGGGGATCAATGAGCAGTTCTTC.